The 25 T cell receptor beta chains below come from one sample, sequenced in a study of blood T cell repertoires in COVID-19. Clones were read by immunoSEQ multiplex PCR, and TCRdb kept only the in-frame ones, dropping some. The data show 70,000 to 80,000 clones, with around 93% seen just once and about 5% held by the top ten. Sequenced sample: peripheral blood. The receptors shown here come from a woman aged 55-69 years with active COVID-19.

The genes are TRBV6-5 and TRBJ2-3; TRBD2 aligns across 8 bases. Germline V gene data show CDR1 as MNHEY and CDR2 as SVGAGI. The CDR3 has 16 residues. The J segment lost 4 bases and the V segment lost 2 bases, leaving 8 bases of the junction unmatched. The DNA of the CDR3 is TGTGCCAGCAGTTACAGGGGCGGGAGGAATGCAGATACGCAGTATTTT. It encodes CASSYRGGRNADTQYF.

This sequence joins TRBV19 and TRBJ2-7, with 12 bases that match TRBD2. This CDR3 spans 15 amino acids. V lost 8 bases, J lost 6 bases, and 11 bases stayed unmatched. Germline CDR1 is LNHDA and CDR2 is SQIVND (reference sequence). CDR3 region: CASRLTSGSPAEQYF. The CDR3, as DNA: TGTGCCAGTCGGTTGACTAGCGGGAGTCCGGCCGAGCAGTACTTC.

The V gene is TRBV18, the J gene TRBJ2-5; D may be TRBD1 (6 bases). The CDR3 covers 13 residues. The germline V gene encodes CDR1 KGHSH and CDR2 LQKENI. V was trimmed by 8 bases and J by 2 bases, leaving 12 bases between them. The CDR3 reads CASGRTEQETQYF. CDR3 nucleotides: TGTGCCAGCGGGCGGACAGAGCAAGAGACCCAGTACTTC.

The chain combines TRBV28 with TRBJ2-7, with TRBD1 as a possible D gene (8 bases). The germline V gene has CDR1 MDHEN and CDR2 SYDVKM. The CDR3 has 16 residues. With 4 bases removed from V and 5 bases from J, the gap between germline ends came to 21 bases. CDR3 DNA: TGTGCCAGCAGTTCGGGGGGTGCAGGGGGCGCACACGAGCAGTACTTC. This codes for CASSSGGAGGAHEQYF.

This chain uses TRBV24-1 with TRBJ2-1, with TRBD2 as a possible D gene (5 bases). The V gene's germline CDR1 is KGHDR and CDR2 SFDVKD. Trimming left V 5 bases short and J 4 bases short, with 11 bases between. The CDR3 has 14 amino acids. For the CDR3, the DNA is TGTGCCACCAGTGGTAGCGTCCAGTACAATGAGCAGTTCTTC. This translates into CATSGSVQYNEQFF.

This clone is a singleton in its sample. This sequence joins TRBV5-1 and TRBJ2-3; the match to TRBD2 covers 9 bases. The CDR3 is 16 residues long. Germline values: CDR1 SGHRS, CDR2 YFSETQ. V dropped 5 bases and J dropped 6; count of bases not matched to a gene: 13. The CDR3 nucleotides read TGCGCCAGCAGTGATAACCCGGGACTAGCTGCGGATACGCAGTATTTT. This sequence encodes CASSDNPGLAADTQYF.

This clone has only a few counts. V usage is TRBV3-1 (or the pseudogene TRBV3-2) and J usage is TRBJ2-7; D unclear. V shed 4 bases and J shed 3 bases, with 16 bases lying between them. The CDR3 totals 15 residues. Germline V gene lookup returns CDR1 LGHDT and CDR2 YNNKEL (reference sequence). CDR3 sequence reads: CASSPSATLHYEQYF. DNA for the CDR3: TGTGCCAGCAGCCCCTCCGCCACTCTTCACTACGAGCAGTACTTC.

V and J are TRBV28 and TRBJ2-2, with 9 positions matching TRBD2. Germline CDR1 and CDR2: MDHEN and SYDVKM. The V and J ends lost 6 bases and 4 bases, in that order; junction bases with no gene match: 6. CDR3 length: 15 residues. The CDR3 spells CASRNSGSGTGELFF. The CDR3 nucleotides read TGTGCCAGCAGAAATAGCGGGAGCGGCACCGGGGAGCTGTTTTTT.

The chain combines TRBV5-1 with TRBJ2-7, with D uncertain. V dropped 1 base and J dropped 1 base, with 15 bases sitting between them. Germline CDR1 reads SGHRS; CDR2 reads YFSETQ. The CDR3 spans 16 residues. CDR3 bases: TGCGCCAGCAGCTTGCGTTCCTGGCAGTCGTCCTACGAGCAGTACTTC. It specifies CASSLRSWQSSYEQYF.

The chain uses TRBV6-5 and TRBJ1-2, with D possibly TRBD1 on 5 matching bases. The CDR3 is 15 amino acids. Deletions cut 2 bases from V and 7 bases from J, with 17 bases between. Germline V CDR1 and CDR2: MNHEY, SVGAGI. CDR3 sequence: CASSYDSGGFGGYTF. DNA for the CDR3: TGTGCCAGCAGTTACGATAGCGGGGGGTTTGGTGGCTACACCTTC.

This chain joins TRBV15 and TRBJ2-6; TRBD2 matches at 8 bases. V trimming: 0 bases; J trimming: 2 bases; junction bases outside the gene matches: 9. This CDR3 spans 19 amino acids. Germline CDR1 and CDR2: LNHNV and YYDKDF (reference sequence). The CDR3, as DNA: TGTGCCACCAGCAGAGATCGGCGGGGGGCCGAAACTGGGGCCAACGTCCTGACTTTC. Translation gives CATSRDRRGAETGANVLTF.

The CDR3 region is CASSPTGQGRNQPQHF. The CDR3 coding sequence is TGTGCCAGCAGCCCCACCGGACAGGGAAGGAATCAGCCCCAGCATTTT. V usage is TRBV27 and J usage is TRBJ1-5; 8 nucleotides line up with TRBD1. V was pared by 6 bases and J by 4 bases, with 11 bases of the junction left unmatched. Germline V gene data show CDR1 as MNHEY and CDR2 as SMNVEV (reference sequence). There are 16 residues in the CDR3.

This clone came up once. The gene calls are TRBV6-4 and TRBJ2-3, with TRBD1 matching over 9 bases. The CDR3 consists of 14 residues. With V trimmed by 9 bases and J by 4 bases, 8 bases remained unmatched. Looked up from germline, CDR1 is MRHNA and CDR2 is SNTAGT. DNA for the CDR3: TGTGCCAGAAGAGGACAGGGGAGACCAGATACGCAGTATTTT. Protein sequence: CARRGQGRPDTQYF.

This chain joins TRBV2 and TRBJ1-3; no clear D gene. This CDR3 region has 14 residues. Germline CDR1 and CDR2: SNHLY and FYNNEI. Trimming left V 9 bases short and J 0 bases short, with 12 bases between. The CDR3 bases are TGTGCCAGAGGAGGTGGAATCTCTGGAAACACCATATATTTT. This translates into CARGGGISGNTIYF. The full variable domain, its missing parts supplied by reference TRBV2 and TRBJ1-3, is EPEVTQTPSHQVTQMGQEVILRCVPISNHLYFYWYRQILGQKVEFLVSFYNNEISEKSEIFDDQFSVERPDGSNFTLKIRSTKLEDSAMYFCARGGGISGNTIYFGEGSWLTVV.

This chain links TRBV11-2 with TRBJ2-1, with TRBD2 identical over 10 bases. Germline V gene sequence: CDR1 SGHAT, CDR2 FQNNGV. V lost 4 bases and J lost 8; bases outside the gene matches: 5. The CDR3 loop spans 14 amino acids. In DNA form, the CDR3 reads TGTGCCAGCAGCTCTAGCGGGAGAATGTATGAGCAGTTCTTC. Translation: CASSSSGRMYEQFF.

The rearrangement joins TRBV18 to TRBJ2-7; possible D gene TRBD2, 6 bases. The germline CDR1 and CDR2 sequences are KGHSH and LQKENI. The CDR3 covers 15 residues. V was pared by 3 bases and J by 6 bases, with 18 bases between. This chain's CDR3 is CASSPGGWDPGEQYF. CDR3 DNA sequence: TGTGCCAGCTCACCTGGAGGGTGGGACCCCGGCGAGCAGTACTTC.

V usage is TRBV5-1 and J usage is TRBJ1-2; TRBD1 aligns across 9 bases. The germline gives CDR1 SGHRS, CDR2 YFSETQ. Losses at the gene ends were 0 bases for V and 5 bases for J; bases not matched to a gene: 2. The CDR3 has 14 residues. In DNA form, the CDR3 reads TGCGCCAGCAGCTTGGCGACAGGGGGGTATGGCTACACCTTC. This encodes CASSLATGGYGYTF. The full variable domain, with the rest looked up from reference TRBV5-1 and TRBJ1-2, is KAGVTQTPRYLIKTRGQQVTLSCSPISGHRSVSWYQQTPGQGLQFLFEYFSETQRNKGNFPGRFSGRQFSNSRSEMNVSTLELGDSALYLCASSLATGGYGYTFGSGTRLTVV.

This CDR3 is CASSQVGGQGAYGYTF. The CDR3 DNA reads as TGTGCCAGCAGCCAAGTCGGGGGGCAGGGGGCCTATGGCTACACCTTC. The chain uses TRBV3-1 (or the pseudogene TRBV3-2) and TRBJ1-2; 8 nucleotides line up with TRBD1. The germline CDR1 and CDR2 sequences are LGHDT and YNNKEL (reference sequence). With V trimmed by 1 base and J by 4 bases, 8 bases remained unmatched. The CDR3 is made up of 16 amino acids.

In its sample, this clone was seen a few times. The chain recombines TRBV6-7 with TRBJ2-1; 8 bases map to TRBD2. TRBV6-7 is known as an ORF, though its function is uncertain. This CDR3 is 15 amino acids long. Losses at the gene ends were 7 bases for V and 4 bases for J; bases not matched to a gene: 9. CDR3 DNA: TGTGCCAGCATCCTAACTAGCGGATCATACAATGAGCAGTTCTTC. This codes for CASILTSGSYNEQFF.

The table lists this clone with a count of one. This chain connects TRBV19 to TRBJ2-1; 7 bases are shared with TRBD2. CDR1 and CDR2 (germline): LNHDA, SQIVND (reference sequence). This CDR3 comprises 16 residues. V trimming: 1 base; J trimming: 5 bases; junction bases outside the gene matches: 8. The CDR3 DNA is TGTGCCAGTAGTATAGTCGGGCTAGCGGCTGACAATGAGCAGTTCTTC. This encodes CASSIVGLAADNEQFF.

This clone was detected once. The chain recombines TRBV10-3 with TRBJ2-7, with 8 nucleotides matching TRBD2. Germline lookup yields CDR1 ENHRY and CDR2 SYGVKD. V gave up 3 bases and J gave up 1 base; unmatched junction bases: 2. This CDR3 spans 14 amino acids. CDR3 region: CAISDPSGSYEQYF. The CDR3 nucleotides read TGTGCCATCAGTGATCCTAGCGGGTCCTACGAGCAGTACTTC.

In the case of this clone: The same CDR3 is also encoded by other DNA sequences in this sample. This rearrangement joins TRBV12-3 or TRBV12-4 to TRBJ2-5; D might be TRBD2 (6 bases). CDR3 size: 13 residues. V was pared by 6 bases and J by 5 bases, with 13 bases between. CDR3 loop: CASSPGLGETQYF. The CDR3, as DNA: TGTGCCAGCAGCCCGGGACTCGGGGAGACCCAGTACTTC.

A remark on this clone: Other DNA sequences in the same sample also yield this CDR3. The chain carries TRBV2 and TRBJ1-4, with TRBD1 identical over 11 bases. Germline CDR1 and CDR2: SNHLY and FYNNEI. J lost 7 bases, V lost 3 bases, and 4 bases had no gene match. This CDR3 is 15 amino acids long. This CDR3 reads CASSDGGTGGEKLFF. The CDR3 nucleotides are TGTGCCAGCAGTGACGGCGGGACAGGGGGTGAAAAACTGTTTTTT. Combining the CDR3 with reference TRBV2 and TRBJ1-4 gives the whole variable domain EPEVTQTPSHQVTQMGQEVILRCVPISNHLYFYWYRQILGQKVEFLVSFYNNEISEKSEIFDDQFSVERPDGSNFTLKIRSTKLEDSAMYFCASSDGGTGGEKLFFGSGTQLSVL.

The chain has TRBV18 and TRBJ2-7, with 7 positions matching TRBD1. Per germline, CDR1 KGHSH and CDR2 LQKENI. The CDR3 has 14 amino acids. The ends lost 3 bases at V and 3 bases at J; junction bases unmatched: 5. CDR3 nucleotide sequence: TGTGCCAGCTCACCGCCGGGACAGAGCTACGAGCAGTACTTC. Encoded protein: CASSPPGQSYEQYF.

J is TRBJ1-4 and V is TRBV3-1 (or the pseudogene TRBV3-2); D uncertain. CDR3 length equals 15 residues. The germline V gene has CDR1 LGHDT and CDR2 YNNKEL (reference sequence). The V and J ends lost 0 bases and 7 bases respectively, with 12 bases between them. CDR3 sequence reads: CASSQDKWAGEKLFF. CDR3 nucleotides: TGTGCCAGCAGCCAAGATAAGTGGGCAGGTGAAAAACTGTTTTTT.